This TCR beta chain stems from a study of T cell changes during pregnancy in multiple sclerosis. Data came from immunoSEQ multiplex PCR; TCRdb stores just in-frame clones and leaves some out. The top ten clones hold roughly 1.5% of a sample with some 67,000 clones, under 95% of them seen once. The CDR3 consists of 12 residues. V lost 2 bases to trimming and J lost 3 bases, with 4 bases between them. Germline loops: CDR1 WNHNN, CDR2 SYGVQD (reference sequence). The source is a female donor with multiple sclerosis, enrolled in a pregnancy study. J is TRBJ1-1 and V is TRBV10-1; D not certain. The sequenced sample was peripheral blood, obtained after pregnancy. The CDR3 nucleotides are TGCGCCAGCAGTGAGGGGCACACTGAAGCTTTCTTT. The encoded protein is CASSEGHTEAFF.